This TCR beta chain was profiled in a study of cytomegalovirus exposure and HLA in healthy donors. Whole-study results and caveats: Trimming of TCR beta V- and J-genes showed a link, identified in a later analysis, to a missense DCLRE1C variant.

To note about this clone: The antigen is undetermined.

The PCR contained 60 Vbeta and 13 Jbeta primers. TCRdb's copy holds only in-frame clones and misses some; the assay was immunoSEQ multiplex PCR. The sample records about 150,000 clones, about four fifths being singletons. The CDR3 consists of 15 residues. Germline V gene lookup returns CDR1 MNHEY and CDR2 SVGAGI. Trimming removed 6 bases at V and 0 bases at J, with 14 bases between. The receptor comes from a male donor in good health and CMV-seronegative. The sample was PBMCs. This chain joins TRBV6-5 and TRBJ1-2; D gene unclear. This CDR3 reads CASSLFGPPNYGYTF. The CDR3 DNA reads TGTGCCAGCAGCCTTTTTGGGCCTCCTAACTATGGCTACACCTTC.